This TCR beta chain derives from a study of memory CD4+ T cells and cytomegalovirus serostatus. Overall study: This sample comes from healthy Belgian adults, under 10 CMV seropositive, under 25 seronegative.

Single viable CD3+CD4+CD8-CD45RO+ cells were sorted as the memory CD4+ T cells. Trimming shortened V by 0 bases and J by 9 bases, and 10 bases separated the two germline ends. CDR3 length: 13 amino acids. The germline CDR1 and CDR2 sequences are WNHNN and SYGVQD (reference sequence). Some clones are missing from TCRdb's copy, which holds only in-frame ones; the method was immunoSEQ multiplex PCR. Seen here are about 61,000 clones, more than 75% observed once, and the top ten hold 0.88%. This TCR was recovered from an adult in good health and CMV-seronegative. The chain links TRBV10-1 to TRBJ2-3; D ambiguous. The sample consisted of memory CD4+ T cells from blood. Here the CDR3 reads CASSESTRATQYF. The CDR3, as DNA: TGCGCCAGCAGTGAGTCGACCCGCGCCACGCAGTATTTT.